These T cell receptor beta chains were read from a single sample in a study of T-cell memory formation after mild COVID-19. TCRdb analysed the 5' RACE reads with MiXCR anew, one entry per CDR3 protein. In the table there are 30,000 to 40,000 distinct CDR3 sequences, around 10% of which are singletons. Sequencing was performed on PBMCs or a T cell subset sorted from them (not recorded which). Every receptor here comes from a man between 18 and 35 years old who had mild COVID-19 (a few samples of this study predate the infection). Cell type and time point are not known. Each CDR3 is given with its conserved first and last residue.

CDR3 | V
CASSFAGDGDEQFF | TRBV28
CASTEGGEQFF | TRBV6-6
CASSPGTFLLGELFF | TRBV19
CASSSLQIMNTEAFF | TRBV5-5
CASSAGLYNEQFF | TRBV7-8
CASSQNRAVLYTDTQYF | TRBV4-3
CASTGYGGAATQYF | TRBV7-2
CSASFSGGGTGELFF | TRBV20-1
CSATTSGGPLSYNEQFF | TRBV20-1
CASSFVVVGSYEQYF | TRBV5-1
CASGQGSTDTQYF | TRBV6-1
CASSPRQGNNSPLHF | TRBV7-9
CSARLRGQGNTQYF | TRBV20-1
CASSDLGLAGGPTGELFF | TRBV2
CATSRGASGNTDTQYF | TRBV15
CSVADGWLGNQPQHF | TRBV29-1
CASSLDGNVNTEAFF | TRBV7-2
CASSWSPGRNTEAFF | TRBV7-3
CASSLGYYEQYF | TRBV5-1
CASRTRLVGGRAFF | TRBV27
CASSQERADTQYF | TRBV4-3
CASRRLSGGNQETQYF | TRBV6-5
CASSRGRASGADYNEQFF | TRBV5-1
CAISGTEKDTEAFF | TRBV10-3
CASSIGAMSSYEQYF | TRBV19
CASSLGDRDSPLHF | TRBV7-2
CASSSPASLETQYF | TRBV27
CSATRVRTEAFF | TRBV20-1
CASSSLATGEQFF | TRBV7-6
CASSLSQGQGAKNIQYF | TRBV7-2
CASSLPLSGGAGTQYF | TRBV5-6
CASNTGGANTEAFF | TRBV18
CSATGQGGFMNTEAFF | TRBV20-1
CASSSPGVKTEAFF | TRBV6-5
CASNSGGYYGYTF | TRBV6-6
CASTQTGFYNSPLHF | TRBV5-5
CASSQGRQGASGANVLTF | TRBV4-1
CATTFATSTDTQYF | TRBV6-2/TRBV6-3
CASSLDGSYEQYF | TRBV5-1
CASSPPKEKGNQPQHF | TRBV19